A selection of T cell receptor beta chains follows, all from one sample in a study of control samples from healthy donors and cancer patients. The assay was immunoSEQ multiplex PCR, and TCRdb's table has in-frame clones only and misses some. The sample holds 40,000 to 45,000 clones, 70% to 75% seen once. Sequences were obtained from formalin-fixed, paraffin-embedded tissue. The receptors shown here come from a male donor with melanoma. The CDR3 runs from the conserved cysteine through the conserved F or W.

CDR3aa: CASSHGGRGNTGELFF
v_gene: TRBV28

CDR3aa: CASSILTGTGGGRRGYTF
v_gene: TRBV19

CDR3aa: CASSPGPHSYEQYF
v_gene: TRBV19

CDR3aa: CASSLSDRAQETQYF
v_gene: TRBV18

CDR3aa: CASTLTSGKGEQFF
v_gene: TRBV7-3

CDR3aa: CASRRTSGGEQFF
v_gene: TRBV3-1/TRBV3-2

CDR3aa: CASSPPWDSDYGYTF
v_gene: TRBV18

CDR3aa: CASSPASGASTDTQYF
v_gene: TRBV2

CDR3aa: CVARDRPATNEKLFF
v_gene: TRBV6-6

CDR3aa: CASSPPGTGGWAGELFF
v_gene: TRBV7-2

CDR3aa: CASSPPSAWETQYF
v_gene: TRBV18

CDR3aa: CASSFQRQSYGYTF
v_gene: TRBV5-1

CDR3aa: CAIKGGQNNQPQHF
v_gene: TRBV6-5

CDR3aa: CASTPGGHSYEQYF
v_gene: TRBV5-1

CDR3aa: CASSSTGRAYEQYF
v_gene: TRBV7-2

CDR3aa: CASSQGGQGLINEQFF
v_gene: TRBV14

CDR3aa: CASGMQQGARQPQHF
v_gene: TRBV7-2

CDR3aa: CASSMMGQPAYEQYF
v_gene: TRBV19

CDR3aa: CASSPDSNYGYTF
v_gene: TRBV18

CDR3aa: CASLEGTGEGNEQFF
v_gene: TRBV2

CDR3aa: CAASSSGRHNEQFF
v_gene: TRBV10-3

CDR3aa: CASSLQGGANTEAFF
v_gene: TRBV5-1

CDR3aa: CTSSQGIGVVAGGPFTDTQYF
v_gene: TRBV1

CDR3aa: CASNDGQRTDTQYF
v_gene: TRBV6-5

CDR3aa: CSGRTNSYEQYF
v_gene: TRBV29-1

CDR3aa: CASSPAETSTDTQYF
v_gene: TRBV18

CDR3aa: CATQTGHTDTQYF
v_gene: TRBV24-1

CDR3aa: CASSPYGALDEQFF
v_gene: TRBV7-6